This is a list of T cell receptor beta chains from one sample in a study of cytomegalovirus exposure and HLA in healthy donors. The table came from immunoSEQ multiplex PCR; TCRdb's copy has only in-frame clones and leaves some out. Here the sample spans roughly 58,000 clones, approximately 90% being singletons. The sequenced sample consisted of PBMCs. The receptors were sampled from a man aged 18 to 30 in good health and CMV-seronegative. The CDR3 runs from the conserved cysteine through the conserved F or W. Each record gives: D gene, clone size, V gene, J gene, CDR3 protein, CDR3 DNA. A D gene is named only where the DNA matches it firmly. Clone size is shown for a subset of rows, as once, few, many or a class of expanded clone.

>TRBD1|NA|TRBV10-3|TRBJ1-2
CAISSTGDGYTF
TGTGCCATCAGTTCGACAGGGGACGGCTACACCTTC
>TRBD2|NA|TRBV28|TRBJ2-7
CASISGTSGFHEQYF
TGTGCCAGCATAAGTGGGACTAGCGGGTTCCACGAGCAGTACTTC
>TRBD2|NA|TRBV2|TRBJ2-5
CATIGREGLGETQYF
TGTGCCACGATCGGGCGGGAGGGCCTCGGAGAGACCCAGTACTTC
>NA|NA|TRBV2|TRBJ2-3
CASGAGKVTDTQYF
TGTGCCAGCGGAGCAGGGAAGGTGACAGATACGCAGTATTTT
>TRBD1|NA|TRBV12-5|TRBJ2-1
CASGTGQTYNEQFF
TGTGCTAGTGGCACGGGACAGACGTACAATGAGCAGTTCTTC
>NA|NA|TRBV6-5|TRBJ1-2
CASRANYGYTF
TGTGCCAGCCGCGCTAACTATGGCTACACCTTC
>NA|once|TRBV6-5|TRBJ1-2
CASSPAGQGGYTF
TGTGCCAGCAGTCCCGCCGGCCAGGGTGGCTACACCTTC
>NA|NA|TRBV11-3|TRBJ2-3
CASSATGPDTQYF
TGTGCCAGCAGCGCCACAGGGCCAGATACGCAGTATTTT
>NA|NA|TRBV4-2|TRBJ1-2
CATQPTAGSNYGYTF
TGTGCCACCCAGCCAACGGCAGGATCCAACTATGGCTACACCTTC
>NA|NA|TRBV28|TRBJ1-5
CASGRGGANQPQHF
TGTGCCAGCGGCCGAGGGGGGGCTAATCAGCCCCAGCATTTT
>NA|NA|TRBV18|TRBJ1-5
CASSPPQGQPRHF
TGTGCCAGCTCTCCTCCACAAGGACAGCCCCGGCATTTT
>NA|NA|TRBV2|TRBJ2-7
CASSLTGRYEQYF
TGTGCCAGCAGCCTGACAGGACGCTACGAGCAGTACTTC
>TRBD1|NA|TRBV5-5|TRBJ1-5
CASSLEVRDRERNQPQHF
TGTGCCAGCAGCTTGGAAGTACGGGACAGGGAGCGCAATCAGCCCCAGCATTTT
>TRBD2|NA|TRBV5-6|TRBJ2-2
CASSPSGTDTGELFF
TGTGCCAGCAGCCCGAGCGGGACTGACACCGGGGAGCTGTTTTTT
>NA|NA|TRBV30|TRBJ1-2
CAWSVAGQDHGYTF
TGTGCCTGGAGTGTCGCGGGTCAGGATCATGGCTACACCTTC
>NA|NA|TRBV6-1|TRBJ2-7
CASSERGSYEQYF
TGTGCCAGCAGTGAAAGAGGGTCATACGAGCAGTACTTC
>TRBD2|NA|TRBV7-6|TRBJ2-3
CASSERLAGITDTQYF
TGTGCCAGCAGCGAACGACTAGCGGGGATCACAGATACGCAGTATTTT
>TRBD1|NA|TRBV10-3|TRBJ2-7
CAISEEDRGDDEQYF
TGTGCCATCAGTGAGGAGGACAGGGGAGATGACGAGCAGTACTTC
>NA|NA|TRBV7-9|TRBJ1-1
CASSPADLRDTTRTEAFF
TGTGCCAGCAGCCCTGCCGACCTACGGGACACAACGCGAACTGAAGCTTTCTTT
>NA|NA|TRBV30|TRBJ2-5
CAWSTGNRKTQYF
TGTGCCTGGAGTACGGGAAATAGGAAGACCCAGTACTTC
>NA|NA|TRBV5-4|TRBJ2-7
CASSLQGSPYEQYF
TGTGCCAGCAGCTTGCAGGGCTCACCCTACGAGCAGTACTTC
>TRBD1|NA|TRBV29-1|TRBJ1-2
CSVARQRGQGIHGYTF
TGCAGCGTTGCCCGTCAGAGGGGACAGGGGATCCATGGCTACACCTTC
>TRBD1|NA|TRBV18|TRBJ2-7
CASSPPTGRTREQYF
TGTGCCAGCTCACCACCGACAGGGCGGACGAGAGAGCAGTACTTC
>NA|NA|TRBV9|TRBJ2-1
CASSVDGRAHNEQFF
TGTGCCAGCAGCGTAGACGGGAGAGCCCACAATGAGCAGTTCTTC
>NA|NA|TRBV18|TRBJ2-3
CASSPLPRRDTQYF
TGTGCCAGCTCACCTCTGCCTAGGAGAGATACGCAGTATTTT
>NA|NA|TRBV5-1|TRBJ1-2
CASSLGQEDNYGYTF
TGCGCCAGCAGCTTGGGGCAGGAGGATAACTATGGCTACACCTTC
>TRBD1|NA|TRBV15|TRBJ2-3
CATSRDQAQGGTDTQYF
TGTGCCACCAGCAGAGACCAAGCACAGGGGGGCACAGATACGCAGTATTTT
>NA|once|TRBV5-1|TRBJ2-5
CASSLQGNNQETQYF
TGCGCCAGCAGCTTGCAGGGGAACAATCAAGAGACCCAGTACTTC
>TRBD2|NA|TRBV2|TRBJ2-3
CASRTSGTQYF
TGTGCCAGCAGGACTAGCGGTACGCAGTATTTT
>TRBD2|NA|TRBV27|TRBJ2-7
CASSSSGASYEQYF
TGTGCCAGCAGTTCTAGCGGGGCCTCCTACGAGCAGTACTTC
>TRBD2|NA|TRBV25-1|TRBJ2-2
CASSETSGFSGELFF
TGTGCCAGCAGTGAAACTAGCGGGTTTTCCGGGGAGCTGTTTTTT
>TRBD1|NA|TRBV28|TRBJ1-5
CASSHGQGVHQPQHF
TGTGCCAGCAGCCACGGACAGGGGGTTCATCAGCCCCAGCATTTT
>NA|NA|TRBV7-9|TRBJ2-1
CASSSDSYNEQFF
TGTGCCAGCAGCTCAGACAGCTACAATGAGCAGTTCTTC
>NA|NA|TRBV6-1|TRBJ1-1
CASSEQGNTEAFF
TGTGCCAGCAGCGAACAGGGGAACACTGAAGCTTTCTTT
>TRBD2|NA|TRBV19|TRBJ2-1
CASSMSSGSSNEQFF
TGTGCCAGTAGTATGTCTAGCGGGAGCTCGAATGAGCAGTTCTTC
>NA|NA|TRBV20-1|TRBJ2-7
CSAQGRVRPLF
TGCAGTGCCCAGGGCAGGGTCCGTCCATTGTTC
>TRBD2|NA|TRBV10-3|TRBJ2-1
CAISESSGSMPYNEQFF
TGTGCCATCAGTGAGTCTAGCGGGAGTATGCCCTACAATGAGCAGTTCTTC
>NA|once|TRBV5-1|TRBJ2-1
CASSTEGKPYNEQFF
TGCGCCAGCAGCACCGAGGGTAAGCCCTACAATGAGCAGTTCTTC
>NA|NA|TRBV11-2|TRBJ2-7
CASSFTGSYEQYF
TGTGCCAGCAGCTTTACAGGGTCCTACGAGCAGTACTTC
>TRBD2|NA|TRBV7-9|TRBJ2-7
CASSSGGTSLHEQYF
TGTGCCAGCAGCTCCGGCGGGACTAGTCTACACGAGCAGTACTTC
>TRBD2|NA|TRBV28|TRBJ2-7
CASSTAGSSYEQYF
TGTGCCAGCTCTACAGCGGGAAGCTCCTACGAGCAGTACTTC
>TRBD2|NA|TRBV5-1|TRBJ2-5
CASSPGERGNQETQYF
TGCGCCAGCAGCCCGGGGGAGCGGGGTAACCAAGAGACCCAGTACTTC
>TRBD1|NA|TRBV6-1|TRBJ1-2
CASRDRGTNYGYTF
TGTGCCAGCAGGGACAGGGGAACTAACTATGGCTACACCTTC
>NA|NA|TRBV5-1|TRBJ2-1
CASSFGGSGNEQFF
TGCGCCAGCAGCTTCGGGGGATCTGGGAATGAGCAGTTCTTC
>TRBD2|NA|TRBV5-4|TRBJ2-3
CASSGWTSGRGDTQYF
TGTGCCAGCAGCGGATGGACTAGCGGGAGGGGGGATACGCAGTATTTT
>NA|NA|TRBV6-1|TRBJ1-2
CASSVGLGILTF
NA
>NA|medium-sized|TRBV5-4|TRBJ1-4
CASSLRGTNEKLFF
TGTGCCAGCAGCTTGAGGGGCACTAATGAAAAACTGTTTTTT
>NA|NA|TRBV28|TRBJ2-7
CASSLVSGEQYF
TGTGCCAGCAGTTTGGTTTCGGGCGAGCAGTACTTC
>TRBD1|NA|TRBV19|TRBJ2-2
CASRRDTGAAGELFF
TGTGCCAGTAGACGAGATACAGGGGCGGCCGGGGAGCTGTTTTTT
>NA|NA|TRBV6-1|TRBJ2-3
CASSGQGGDTQYF
TGTGCCAGCAGTGGACAGGGAGGTGATACGCAGTATTTT
>TRBD1|NA|TRBV5-6|TRBJ1-5
CASSSSRRGLHNQPQHF
TGTGCCAGCAGCTCGAGTCGGAGGGGGCTTCACAATCAGCCCCAGCATTTT
>NA|few|TRBV11-2|TRBJ2-3
CASSLLASSFNTDTQYF
TGTGCCAGCAGCTTACTAGCGAGCTCCTTTAACACAGATACGCAGTATTTT
>TRBD2|NA|TRBV15|TRBJ2-1
CATSRDPLSGRTGSSYNEQFF
TGTGCCACCAGCAGAGATCCCCTTAGCGGGAGGACGGGAAGCTCCTACAATGAGCAGTTCTTC
>TRBD1|few|TRBV19|TRBJ1-1
CASSIGQGATEAFF
TGTGCCAGTAGTATAGGGCAGGGGGCGACTGAAGCTTTCTTT
>TRBD2|NA|TRBV28|TRBJ2-2
CASSSRTSGAGELFF
TGTGCCAGCAGTTCACGGACTAGCGGCGCCGGGGAGCTGTTTTTT